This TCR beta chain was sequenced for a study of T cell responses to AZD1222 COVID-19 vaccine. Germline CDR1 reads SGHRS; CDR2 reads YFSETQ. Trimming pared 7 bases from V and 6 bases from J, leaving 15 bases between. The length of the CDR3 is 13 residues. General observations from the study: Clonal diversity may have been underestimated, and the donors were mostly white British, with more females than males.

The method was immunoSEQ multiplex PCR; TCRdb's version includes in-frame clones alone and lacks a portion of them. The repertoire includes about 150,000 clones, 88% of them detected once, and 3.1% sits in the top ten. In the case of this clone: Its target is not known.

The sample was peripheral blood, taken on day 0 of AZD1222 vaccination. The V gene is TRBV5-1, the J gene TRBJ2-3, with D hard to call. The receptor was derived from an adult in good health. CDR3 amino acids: CASRRQQLDTQYF. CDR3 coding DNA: TGCGCCAGCCGGAGACAACAGCTTGATACGCAGTATTTT.